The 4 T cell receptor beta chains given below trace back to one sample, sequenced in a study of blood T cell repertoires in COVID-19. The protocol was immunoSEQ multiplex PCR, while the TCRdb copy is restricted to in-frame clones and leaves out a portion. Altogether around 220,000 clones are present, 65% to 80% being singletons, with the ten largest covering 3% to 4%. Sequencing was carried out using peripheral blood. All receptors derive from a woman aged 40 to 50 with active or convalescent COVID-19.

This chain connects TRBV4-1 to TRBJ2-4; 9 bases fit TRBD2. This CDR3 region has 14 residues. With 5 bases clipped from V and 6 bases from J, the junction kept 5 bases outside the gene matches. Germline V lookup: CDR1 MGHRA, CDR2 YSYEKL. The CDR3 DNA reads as TGCGCCAGCAGCGGGGCGGGGGGGCCAAACATTCAGTACTTC. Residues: CASSGAGGPNIQYF.

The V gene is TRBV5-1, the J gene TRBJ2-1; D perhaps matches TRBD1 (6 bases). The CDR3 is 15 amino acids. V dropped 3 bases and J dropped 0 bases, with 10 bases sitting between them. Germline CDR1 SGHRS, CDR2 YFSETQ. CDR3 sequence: CASSSGQSSYNEQFF. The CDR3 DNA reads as TGCGCCAGCAGCTCCGGACAGAGCTCCTACAATGAGCAGTTCTTC.

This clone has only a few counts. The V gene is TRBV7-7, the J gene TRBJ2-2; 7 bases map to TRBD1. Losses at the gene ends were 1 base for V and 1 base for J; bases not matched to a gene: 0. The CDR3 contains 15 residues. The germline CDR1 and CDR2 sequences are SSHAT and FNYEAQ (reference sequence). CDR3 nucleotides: TGTGCCAGCAGCTTAGGGACAGGGAACACCGGGGAGCTGTTTTTT. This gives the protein CASSLGTGNTGELFF.

The CDR3 bases are TGTGCCAGCAGTTTATCCCGACAGGTAGCGTTCCAGCCCCAGCATTTT. Its translation is CASSLSRQVAFQPQHF. The genes are TRBV28 and TRBJ1-5; weak D call: TRBD1 (6 bases). Germline V gene lookup returns CDR1 MDHEN and CDR2 SYDVKM. With 1 base removed from V and 7 bases from J, the gap between germline ends came to 17 bases. The CDR3 is 16 residues long.